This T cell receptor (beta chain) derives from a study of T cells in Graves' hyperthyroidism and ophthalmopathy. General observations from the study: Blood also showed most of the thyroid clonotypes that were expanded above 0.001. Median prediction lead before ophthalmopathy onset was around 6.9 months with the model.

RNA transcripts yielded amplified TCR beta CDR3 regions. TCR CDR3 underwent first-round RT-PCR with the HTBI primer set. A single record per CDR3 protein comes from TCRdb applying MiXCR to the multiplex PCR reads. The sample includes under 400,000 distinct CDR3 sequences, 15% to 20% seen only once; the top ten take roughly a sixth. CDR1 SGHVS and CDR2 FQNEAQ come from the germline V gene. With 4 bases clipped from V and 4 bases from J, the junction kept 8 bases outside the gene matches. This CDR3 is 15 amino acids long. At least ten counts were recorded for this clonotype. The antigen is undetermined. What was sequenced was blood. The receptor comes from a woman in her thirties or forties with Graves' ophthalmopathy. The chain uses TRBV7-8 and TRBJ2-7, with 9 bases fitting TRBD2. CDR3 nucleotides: TGTGCCAGCAGCTCCCCCCTAGCGGGACGGTACGAGCAGTACTTC. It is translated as CASSSPLAGRYEQYF.